This T cell receptor (beta chain) was sequenced in a study of T cell changes during pregnancy in multiple sclerosis. Repertoires were generated with immunoSEQ multiplex PCR, while TCRdb's copy carries only in-frame clones and drops some. Among more than 40,000 clones listed, about 94% were seen once. Germline V gives CDR1 SNHLY, CDR2 FYNNEI. J lost 3 bases, V lost 4 bases, and 7 bases had no gene match. The CDR3 length is 15 residues. The sequenced sample was CD8+ T cells from peripheral blood mononuclear cells, obtained in the first trimester of pregnancy. The TCR was taken from a female donor with multiple sclerosis, enrolled in a pregnancy study. The V call is TRBV2, the J call TRBJ2-7; TRBD1 aligns across 9 bases. CDR3: CASSGGQGGFYEQYF. CDR3 coding DNA: TGTGCCAGCAGTGGGGGACAGGGAGGTTTCTACGAGCAGTACTTC.